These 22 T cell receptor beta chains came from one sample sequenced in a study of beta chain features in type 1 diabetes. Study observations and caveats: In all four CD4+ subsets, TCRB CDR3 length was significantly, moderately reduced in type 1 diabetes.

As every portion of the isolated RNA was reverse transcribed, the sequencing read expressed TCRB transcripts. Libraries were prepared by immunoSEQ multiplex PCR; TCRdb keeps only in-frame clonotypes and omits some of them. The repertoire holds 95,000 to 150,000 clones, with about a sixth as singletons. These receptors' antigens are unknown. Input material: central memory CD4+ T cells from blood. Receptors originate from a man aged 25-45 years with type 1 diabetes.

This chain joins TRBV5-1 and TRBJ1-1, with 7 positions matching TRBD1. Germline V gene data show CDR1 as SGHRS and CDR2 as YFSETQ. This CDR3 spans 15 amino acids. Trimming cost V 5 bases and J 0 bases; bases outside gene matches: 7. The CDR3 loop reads CASRTLTGVNTEAFF. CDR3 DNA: TGCGCCAGCAGGACCTTAACAGGGGTGAACACTGAAGCTTTCTTT. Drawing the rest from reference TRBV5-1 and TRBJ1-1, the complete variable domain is KAGVTQTPRYLIKTRGQQVTLSCSPISGHRSVSWYQQTPGQGLQFLFEYFSETQRNKGNFPGRFSGRQFSNSRSEMNVSTLELGDSALYLCASRTLTGVNTEAFFGQGTRLTVV.

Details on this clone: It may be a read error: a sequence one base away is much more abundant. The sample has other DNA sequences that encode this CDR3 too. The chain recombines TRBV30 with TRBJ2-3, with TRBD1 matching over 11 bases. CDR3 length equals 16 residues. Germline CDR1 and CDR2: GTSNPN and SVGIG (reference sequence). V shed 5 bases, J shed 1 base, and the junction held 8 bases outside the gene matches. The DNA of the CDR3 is TGTGCCTGGGGGACAGGGGGTCAAGTAGGCACAGATACGCAGTATTTT. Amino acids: CAWGTGGQVGTDTQYF.

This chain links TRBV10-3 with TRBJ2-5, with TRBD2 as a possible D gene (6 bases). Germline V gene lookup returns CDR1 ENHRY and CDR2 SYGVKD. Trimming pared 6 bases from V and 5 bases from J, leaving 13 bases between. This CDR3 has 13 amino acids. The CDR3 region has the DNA TGTGCCATCAGCCCAGGTGCGGGGGAGACCCAGTACTTC. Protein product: CAISPGAGETQYF.

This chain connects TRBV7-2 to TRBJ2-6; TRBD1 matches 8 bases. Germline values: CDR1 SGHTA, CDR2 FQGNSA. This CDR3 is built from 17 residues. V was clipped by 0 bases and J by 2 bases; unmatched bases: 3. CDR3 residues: CASSLAGRGPGANVLTF. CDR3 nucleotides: TGTGCCAGCAGCTTAGCGGGCAGGGGGCCTGGGGCCAACGTCCTGACTTTC.

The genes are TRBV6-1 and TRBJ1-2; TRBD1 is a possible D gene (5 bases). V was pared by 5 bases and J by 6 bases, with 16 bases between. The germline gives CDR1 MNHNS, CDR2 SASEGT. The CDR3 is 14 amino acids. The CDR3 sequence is CASSPGWGMDGYTF. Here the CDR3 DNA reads TGTGCCAGCAGTCCAGGGTGGGGGATGGATGGCTACACCTTC.

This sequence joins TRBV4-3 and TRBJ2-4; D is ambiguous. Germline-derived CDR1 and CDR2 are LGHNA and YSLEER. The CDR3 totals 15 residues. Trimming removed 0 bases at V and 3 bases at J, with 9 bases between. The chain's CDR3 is CASSQDEVVKNIQYF. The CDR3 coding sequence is TGCGCCAGCAGCCAAGATGAGGTGGTCAAAAACATTCAGTACTTC.

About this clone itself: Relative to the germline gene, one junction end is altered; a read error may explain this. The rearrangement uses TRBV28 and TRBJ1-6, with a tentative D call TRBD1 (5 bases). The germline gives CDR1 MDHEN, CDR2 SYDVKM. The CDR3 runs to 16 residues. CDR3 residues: CASRVFQGSYKSPLHF. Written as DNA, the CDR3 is TGTGCCAGCAGAGTTTTCCAGGGATCCTATAAATCACCCCTCCACTTT.

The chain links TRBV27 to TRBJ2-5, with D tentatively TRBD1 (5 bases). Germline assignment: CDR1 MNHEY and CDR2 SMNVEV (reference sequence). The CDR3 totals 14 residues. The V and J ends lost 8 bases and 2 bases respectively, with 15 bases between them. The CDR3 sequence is CASCPRQGQETQYF. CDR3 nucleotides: TGTGCCAGCTGCCCCCGCCAGGGACAAGAGACCCAGTACTTC.

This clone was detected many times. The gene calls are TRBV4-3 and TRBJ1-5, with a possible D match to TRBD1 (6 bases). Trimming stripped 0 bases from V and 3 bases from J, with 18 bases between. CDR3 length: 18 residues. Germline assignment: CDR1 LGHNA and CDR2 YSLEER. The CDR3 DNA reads TGCGCCAGCAGCCAAGATCTCATCGGGACAAGTAACAATCAGCCCCAGCATTTT. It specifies CASSQDLIGTSNNQPQHF.

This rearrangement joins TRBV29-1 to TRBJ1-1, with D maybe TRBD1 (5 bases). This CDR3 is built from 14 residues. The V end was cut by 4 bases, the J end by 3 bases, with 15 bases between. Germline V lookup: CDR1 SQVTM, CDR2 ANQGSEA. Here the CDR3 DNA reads TGCAGCGTTGCTCTTGGGACGGTTTACACTGAAGCTTTCTTT. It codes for CSVALGTVYTEAFF.

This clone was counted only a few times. CDR3 residues: CASSLAVASVEQYF. CDR3 nucleotides: TGTGCCAGCAGCTTAGCGGTGGCTAGCGTCGAGCAGTACTTC. The gene calls are TRBV7-9 and TRBJ2-7, with TRBD2 as a possible D gene (6 bases). The CDR3 is 14 amino acids. Per germline, CDR1 SEHNR and CDR2 FQNEAQ (reference sequence). Deletions cut 0 bases from V and 6 bases from J, with 12 bases between.

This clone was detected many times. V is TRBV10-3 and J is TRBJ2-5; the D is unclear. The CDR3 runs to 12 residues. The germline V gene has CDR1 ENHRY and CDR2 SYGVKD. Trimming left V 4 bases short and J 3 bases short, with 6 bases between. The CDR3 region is CAISAREETQYF. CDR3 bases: TGTGCCATCAGTGCCAGAGAAGAGACCCAGTACTTC.

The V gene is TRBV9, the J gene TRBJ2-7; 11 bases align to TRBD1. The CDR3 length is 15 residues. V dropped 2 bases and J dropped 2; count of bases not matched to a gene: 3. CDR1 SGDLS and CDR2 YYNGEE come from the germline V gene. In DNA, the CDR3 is TGTGCCAGCAGCGTCGAGGACAGGGGGCCCTACGAGCAGTACTTC. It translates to CASSVEDRGPYEQYF. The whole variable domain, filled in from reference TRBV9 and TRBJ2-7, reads DSGVTQTPKHLITATGQRVTLRCSPRSGDLSVYWYQQSLDQGLQFLIQYYNGEERAKGNILERFSAQQFPDLHSELNLSSLELGDSALYFCASSVEDRGPYEQYFGPGTRLTVT.

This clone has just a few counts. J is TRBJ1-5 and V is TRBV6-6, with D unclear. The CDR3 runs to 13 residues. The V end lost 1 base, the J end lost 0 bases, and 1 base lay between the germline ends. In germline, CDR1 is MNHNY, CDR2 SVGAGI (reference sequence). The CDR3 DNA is TGTGCCAGCAGTTACTATAGCAATCAGCCCCAGCATTTT. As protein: CASSYYSNQPQHF.

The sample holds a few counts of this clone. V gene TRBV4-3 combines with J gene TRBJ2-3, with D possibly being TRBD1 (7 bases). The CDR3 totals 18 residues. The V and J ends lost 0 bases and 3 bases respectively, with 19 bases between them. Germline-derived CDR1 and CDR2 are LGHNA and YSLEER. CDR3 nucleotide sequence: TGCGCCAGCAGCCAAGATCATATCTCGGCAGGGGGGACAGATACGCAGTATTTT. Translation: CASSQDHISAGGTDTQYF.

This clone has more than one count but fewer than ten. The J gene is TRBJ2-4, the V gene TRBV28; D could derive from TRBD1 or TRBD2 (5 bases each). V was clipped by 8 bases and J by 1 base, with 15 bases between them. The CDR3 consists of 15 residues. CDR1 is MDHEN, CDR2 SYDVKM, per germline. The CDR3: CASSSWGIAKNIQYF. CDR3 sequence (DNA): TGTGCCAGCTCATCTTGGGGGATCGCCAAAAACATTCAGTACTTC.

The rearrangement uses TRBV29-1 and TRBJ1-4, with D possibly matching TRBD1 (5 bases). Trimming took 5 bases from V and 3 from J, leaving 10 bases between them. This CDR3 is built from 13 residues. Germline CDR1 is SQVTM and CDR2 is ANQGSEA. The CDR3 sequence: CSVTGTANEKLFF. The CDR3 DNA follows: TGCAGCGTTACGGGGACGGCTAATGAAAAACTGTTTTTT.

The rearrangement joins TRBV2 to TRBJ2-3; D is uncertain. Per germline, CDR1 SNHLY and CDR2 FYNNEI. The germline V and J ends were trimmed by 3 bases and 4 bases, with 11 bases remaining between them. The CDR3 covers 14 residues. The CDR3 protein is CASSDFSRADTQYF. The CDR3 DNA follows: TGTGCCAGCAGTGACTTTTCTCGGGCAGATACGCAGTATTTT.

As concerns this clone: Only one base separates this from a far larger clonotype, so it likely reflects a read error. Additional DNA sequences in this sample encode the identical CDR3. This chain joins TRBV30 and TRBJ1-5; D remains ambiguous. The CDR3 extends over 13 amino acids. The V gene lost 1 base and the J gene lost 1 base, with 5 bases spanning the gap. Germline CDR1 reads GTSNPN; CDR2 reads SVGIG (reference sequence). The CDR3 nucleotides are TGTGCCTGGAGTGCGGACAGCAATCAGCCCCAGCATTTT. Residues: CAWSADSNQPQHF.

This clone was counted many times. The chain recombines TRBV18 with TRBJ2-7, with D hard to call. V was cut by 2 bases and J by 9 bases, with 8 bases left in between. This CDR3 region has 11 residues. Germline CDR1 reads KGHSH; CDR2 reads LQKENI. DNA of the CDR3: TGTGCCAGCTCACCAGGGGATGGGCAGTACTTC. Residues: CASSPGDGQYF.

In DNA, the CDR3 is TGTGCCTGGAGTCCGGGGAATAGGAATCAGCCCCAGCATTTT. This sequence encodes CAWSPGNRNQPQHF. The chain joins TRBV30 to TRBJ1-5; D gene uncertain. The CDR3 contains 14 residues. CDR1 and CDR2 from the germline V gene are GTSNPN and SVGIG (reference sequence). V gave up 2 bases and J gave up 4 bases, with 12 bases separating them.

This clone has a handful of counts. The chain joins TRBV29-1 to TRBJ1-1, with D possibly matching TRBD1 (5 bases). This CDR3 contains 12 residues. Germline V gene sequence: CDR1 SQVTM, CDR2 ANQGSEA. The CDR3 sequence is CIVGEQGPEAFF. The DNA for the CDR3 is TGCATTGTGGGGGAGCAGGGCCCTGAAGCTTTCTTT.